Below, 27 T cell receptor beta chains from the same sample are listed, as sequenced in a study of T cell responses to AZD1222 COVID-19 vaccine. TCRdb keeps only in-frame clones here, not all; method: immunoSEQ multiplex PCR. The table includes over 150,000 clones, roughly nine tenths detected once. Sequencing was performed on peripheral blood, taken on day 0 of MenACWY control vaccination. The receptors come from an adult in good health.

Turning to this clone: The sample holds other DNA sequences that translate to the same CDR3. The chain joins TRBV12-3 or TRBV12-4 to TRBJ1-1, with TRBD1 matching 7 bases. V was pared by 5 bases and J by 1 base, with 1 base of the junction left unmatched. CDR3 length: 13 residues. The CDR3 DNA sequence: TGTGCCAGCAGTAGACAGGGGAACACTGAAGCTTTCTTT. Protein sequence: CASSRQGNTEAFF.

The chain joins TRBV10-3 to TRBJ1-4; TRBD1 matches at 9 bases. The germline gives CDR1 ENHRY, CDR2 SYGVKD. CDR3 size: 14 residues. With V trimmed by 5 bases and J by 4 bases, 2 bases remained unmatched. The CDR3 region has the DNA TGTGCCATCAGTCCGGGACAGGGTAATGAAAAACTGTTTTTT. Amino acid sequence: CAISPGQGNEKLFF.

This chain joins TRBV28 and TRBJ1-6; 7 positions agree with TRBD1. Germline values: CDR1 MDHEN, CDR2 SYDVKM. The CDR3 runs to 15 residues. V dropped 5 bases and J dropped 6; count of bases not matched to a gene: 7. The CDR3 protein is CASSLGTASNSPLHF. DNA for the CDR3: TGTGCCAGCAGTCTGGGGACAGCGAGTAATTCACCCCTCCACTTT.

This sequence joins TRBV24-1 and TRBJ2-3; D gene ambiguous. CDR3 size: 12 residues. V shed 4 bases and J shed 4 bases, with 5 bases lying between them. Germline V CDR1 and CDR2: KGHDR, SFDVKD. CDR3 nucleotide sequence: TGTGCCACCAGTGAAAGGGCAGATACGCAGTATTTT. It codes for CATSERADTQYF.

This clone has only a few counts. This rearrangement joins TRBV19 to TRBJ2-7; D could derive from TRBD1 or TRBD2 (6 bases each). Trimming stripped 5 bases from V and 0 bases from J, with 17 bases between. The V gene's germline CDR1 is LNHDA and CDR2 SQIVND (reference sequence). This CDR3 contains 16 residues. The CDR3 protein is CASSPAGKGGSYEQYF. The CDR3 DNA reads TGTGCCAGTAGTCCGGCGGGGAAAGGGGGCTCCTACGAGCAGTACTTC.

V is TRBV6-1 and J is TRBJ2-3, with 9 bases aligning to TRBD1. V lost 2 bases to trimming and J lost 2 bases; unmatched junction nucleotides: 5. The CDR3 runs 16 residues. In germline, CDR1 is MNHNS, CDR2 SASEGT. Here the CDR3 reads CASSEYRDRATDTQYF. In nucleotides, the CDR3 is TGTGCCAGCAGTGAATATAGGGACAGGGCCACAGATACGCAGTATTTT.

The CDR3 protein is CSAGGQGTVKV. DNA for the CDR3: TGCAGTGCTGGGGGCCAGGGAACAGTTAAAGTC. This rearrangement joins TRBV20-1 to TRBJ2-7, with a tentative D call TRBD1 (6 bases). There are 11 residues in the CDR3. CDR1 is DFQATT, CDR2 SNEGSKA, per germline (reference sequence).

The chain employs TRBV10-2 and TRBJ1-6; 12 bases are a match to TRBD1. The CDR3 is 16 residues long. Germline V CDR1 and CDR2: WSHSY, SAAADI. V was pared by 7 bases and J by 7 bases, with 8 bases of the junction left unmatched. DNA of the CDR3: TGCGCCAGCAAAATGGGACAGGGGGCTCAAAATTCACCCCTCCACTTT. Translating it yields CASKMGQGAQNSPLHF.

The chain joins TRBV18 to TRBJ1-5, with 7 bases lining up with TRBD1. In germline, CDR1 is KGHSH, CDR2 LQKENI. V dropped 3 bases and J dropped 6; count of bases not matched to a gene: 11. The CDR3 covers 16 residues. CDR3 in amino acids: CASSPSGTATVQPQHF. DNA of the CDR3: TGTGCCAGCTCACCCTCCGGGACAGCGACTGTTCAGCCCCAGCATTTT.

The V call is TRBV20-1, the J call TRBJ1-2; no clear D. The CDR3 totals 13 residues. V lost 3 bases and J 6 bases, leaving 14 bases between the germline ends. CDR1 and CDR2 from the germline V gene are DFQATT and SNEGSKA (reference sequence). The CDR3 sequence: CSASLSSGHGYTF. CDR3 nucleotide sequence: TGCAGTGCTAGTCTCAGCTCTGGACATGGCTACACCTTC.

The chain has TRBV5-1 and TRBJ1-2; unclear D gene. Germline CDR1 SGHRS, CDR2 YFSETQ. The CDR3 consists of 16 residues. Trimming pared 0 bases from V and 0 bases from J, leaving 12 bases between. CDR3 region: CASSLGRDLPNYGYTF. CDR3 nucleotide sequence: TGCGCCAGCAGCTTGGGCAGAGACCTTCCTAACTATGGCTACACCTTC.

As DNA, the CDR3 is TGCGCCAGCAGCCACCCAAGGTGGAAGGGGGCTAGAAACACCATATATTTT. This sequence encodes CASSHPRWKGARNTIYF. The chain is built from TRBV4-1 and TRBJ1-3; 7 nucleotides align to TRBD1. The length of the CDR3 is 17 residues. CDR1 is MGHRA, CDR2 YSYEKL, per germline. The trim removed 3 bases at V and 5 bases at J, leaving 13 bases unmatched.

This rearrangement joins TRBV5-4 to TRBJ2-5, with 9 bases that match TRBD2. With 2 bases clipped from V and 5 bases from J, the junction kept 7 bases outside the gene matches. The CDR3 runs 15 residues. Germline V CDR1 and CDR2: SGHNT, YYREEE (reference sequence). The CDR3 sequence is CASSFFAGGRETQYF. The CDR3 region has the DNA TGTGCCAGCAGCTTTTTTGCGGGGGGGCGGGAGACCCAGTACTTC.

The V gene is TRBV6-5, the J gene TRBJ2-7; D might be TRBD1 (5 bases). Germline CDR1 reads MNHEY; CDR2 reads SVGAGI. The CDR3 length is 13 residues. Trimming left V 7 bases short and J 2 bases short, with 12 bases between. The CDR3 spells CASKRQGTYEQYF. The CDR3 DNA reads TGTGCCAGCAAGAGGCAGGGAACCTACGAGCAGTACTTC.

The chain employs TRBV6-5 and TRBJ1-4; maybe TRBD1 (5 bases). The length of the CDR3 is 15 residues. The germline V gene encodes CDR1 MNHEY and CDR2 SVGAGI. Trimming pared 3 bases from V and 0 bases from J, leaving 8 bases between. The CDR3 spells CASSYGGSTNEKLFF. The CDR3 coding sequence is TGTGCCAGCAGTTATGGGGGATCAACTAATGAAAAACTGTTTTTT.

The chain employs TRBV3-1 (or the pseudogene TRBV3-2) and TRBJ1-2; D uncertain. Germline CDR1 LGHDT, CDR2 YNNKEL (reference sequence). V lost 1 base, J lost 7 bases, and 10 bases lay in between. The CDR3 runs 13 residues. The CDR3 region has the DNA TGTGCCAGCAGCCAAGGGTCATCCGCTGGCTACACCTTC. This codes for CASSQGSSAGYTF.

The gene calls are TRBV5-1 and TRBJ1-2; 9 positions match TRBD1. Germline V gene data show CDR1 as SGHRS and CDR2 as YFSETQ. The V gene end was trimmed by 4 bases and the J gene end by 5 bases; junction bases not matched to a gene: 9. The CDR3 has 15 residues. The CDR3 region has the DNA TGCGCCAGCAGCAGCCAGGCCGGGACAGGGTATGGCTACACCTTC. Its translation is CASSSQAGTGYGYTF. The whole variable domain, remainder taken from reference TRBV5-1 and TRBJ1-2, is KAGVTQTPRYLIKTRGQQVTLSCSPISGHRSVSWYQQTPGQGLQFLFEYFSETQRNKGNFPGRFSGRQFSNSRSEMNVSTLELGDSALYLCASSSQAGTGYGYTFGSGTRLTVV.

V and J are TRBV9 and TRBJ2-1; D is unresolved. CDR3 size: 15 residues. V lost 4 bases to trimming and J lost 0 bases, with 11 bases between them. Germline values: CDR1 SGDLS, CDR2 YYNGEE. This chain's CDR3 is CASSPLVSSYNEQFF. The CDR3 bases are TGTGCCAGCAGCCCCCTCGTGAGCTCCTACAATGAGCAGTTCTTC.

This clone was counted only a few times. The chain links TRBV6-5 to TRBJ1-5; TRBD1 is a possible D gene (6 bases). Germline V lookup: CDR1 MNHEY, CDR2 SVGAGI. V lost 7 bases to trimming and J lost 3 bases, with 10 bases between them. This CDR3 has 13 residues. CDR3 sequence: CASKTGLNQPQHF. The DNA of the CDR3 is TGTGCCAGCAAAACAGGGCTCAATCAGCCCCAGCATTTT.

This sequence joins TRBV3-1 (or the pseudogene TRBV3-2) and TRBJ1-1; D gene uncertain. CDR1 and CDR2 from the germline V gene are LGHDT and YNNKEL (reference sequence). This CDR3 spans 13 amino acids. V was pared by 4 bases and J by 1 base, with 7 bases between. The CDR3 DNA reads TGTGCCAGCAGCCTGAGCAGGAACACTGAAGCTTTCTTT. Translation gives CASSLSRNTEAFF.

The V and J genes are TRBV6-5 and TRBJ1-6, with D perhaps matching TRBD1 (6 bases). The ends were cut back, 0 bases at V and 7 bases at J, with 10 bases in the middle. The length of the CDR3 is 15 residues. Germline V gene sequence: CDR1 MNHEY, CDR2 SVGAGI. CDR3 DNA: TGTGCCAGCAGTTACTCGAGGGACACGAATTCACCCCTCCACTTT. Translation gives CASSYSRDTNSPLHF.

The chain recombines TRBV9 with TRBJ2-1, with TRBD1 identical over 11 bases. With 5 bases clipped from V and 8 bases from J, the junction kept 9 bases outside the gene matches. CDR1 is SGDLS and CDR2 is YYNGEE in the germline V gene. The CDR3 extends over 15 amino acids. CDR3 nucleotides: TGTGCCAGCAGTGTAACCGGGACAGGGGGTTATGAGCAGTTCTTC. As protein: CASSVTGTGGYEQFF.

The V call is TRBV7-9, the J call TRBJ2-3; possibly TRBD1 for D (6 bases). Germline V gives CDR1 SEHNR, CDR2 FQNEAQ (reference sequence). CDR3 length equals 13 residues. V dropped 6 bases and J dropped 6 bases, with 13 bases sitting between them. The CDR3 is CASRGTGIDTQYF. CDR3 nucleotides: TGTGCCAGCAGGGGTACAGGGATCGATACGCAGTATTTT.

This chain connects TRBV9 to TRBJ2-7; TRBD2 matches 10 bases. The trim removed 4 bases at V and 5 bases at J, leaving 6 bases unmatched. Per germline, CDR1 SGDLS and CDR2 YYNGEE. The CDR3 is made up of 14 amino acids. CDR3 sequence (DNA): TGTGCCAGCAGCTCTAGCGGGAGAACTCACGAGCAGTACTTC. This encodes CASSSSGRTHEQYF.

This rearrangement joins TRBV7-2 to TRBJ2-1, with no clear D. Trimming pared 5 bases from V and 10 bases from J, leaving 15 bases between. This CDR3 is 13 amino acids long. Germline loops: CDR1 SGHTA, CDR2 FQGNSA. This CDR3 reads CASSRDPPAEQFF. CDR3 DNA sequence: TGTGCCAGCAGCCGCGACCCGCCAGCGGAGCAGTTCTTC.

The V call is TRBV12-3 or TRBV12-4, the J call TRBJ1-2, with D possibly being TRBD1 (6 bases). The V and J ends lost 8 bases and 0 bases respectively, with 10 bases between them. CDR3 length equals 13 residues. The CDR3 sequence is CASGGRSNYGYTF. The CDR3 coding sequence is TGTGCCAGCGGGGGCCGGTCTAACTATGGCTACACCTTC.

The gene calls are TRBV7-9 and TRBJ1-2; D not resolved. The CDR3 has 12 residues. Trimming removed 2 bases at V and 7 bases at J, with 8 bases between. Per the germline V gene, CDR1 is SEHNR and CDR2 is FQNEAQ (reference sequence). CDR3 protein: CASSLLGSGYTF. The DNA for the CDR3 is TGTGCCAGCAGCTTATTGGGTTCTGGCTACACCTTC.